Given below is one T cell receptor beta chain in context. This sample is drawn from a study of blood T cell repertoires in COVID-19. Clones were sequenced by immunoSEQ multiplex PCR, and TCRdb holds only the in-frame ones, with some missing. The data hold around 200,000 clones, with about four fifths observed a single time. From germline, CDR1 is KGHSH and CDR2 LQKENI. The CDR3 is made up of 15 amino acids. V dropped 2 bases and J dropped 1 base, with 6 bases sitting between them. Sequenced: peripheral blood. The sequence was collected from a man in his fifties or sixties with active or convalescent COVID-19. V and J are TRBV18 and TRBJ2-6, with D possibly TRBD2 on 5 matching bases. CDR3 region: CASSPWESGANVLTF. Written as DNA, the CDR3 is TGTGCCAGCTCACCATGGGAGTCTGGGGCCAACGTCCTGACTTTC.